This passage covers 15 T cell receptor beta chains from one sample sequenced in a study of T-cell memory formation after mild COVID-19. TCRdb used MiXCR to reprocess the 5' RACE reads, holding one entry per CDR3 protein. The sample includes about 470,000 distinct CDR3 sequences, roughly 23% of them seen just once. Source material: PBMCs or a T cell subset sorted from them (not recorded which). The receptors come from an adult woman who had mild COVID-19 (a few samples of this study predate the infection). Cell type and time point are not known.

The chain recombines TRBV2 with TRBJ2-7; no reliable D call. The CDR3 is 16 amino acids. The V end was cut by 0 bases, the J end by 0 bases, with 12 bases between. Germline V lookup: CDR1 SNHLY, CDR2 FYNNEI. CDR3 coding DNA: TGTGCCAGCAGTGAAGCTTTGTACGTGGACTCCTACGAGCAGTACTTC. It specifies CASSEALYVDSYEQYF.

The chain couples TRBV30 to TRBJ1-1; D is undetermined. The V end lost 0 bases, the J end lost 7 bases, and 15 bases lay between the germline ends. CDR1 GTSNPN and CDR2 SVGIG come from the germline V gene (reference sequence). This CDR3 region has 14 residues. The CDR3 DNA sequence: TGTGCCTGGAGTGTTGACGGATTTGGTGATGAAGCTTTCTTT. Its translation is CAWSVDGFGDEAFF.

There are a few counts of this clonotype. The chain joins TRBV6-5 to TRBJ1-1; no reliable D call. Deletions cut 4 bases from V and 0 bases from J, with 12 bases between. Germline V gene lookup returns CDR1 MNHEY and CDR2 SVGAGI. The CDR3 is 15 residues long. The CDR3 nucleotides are TGTGCCAGCAGTTCCCCGGCTGGGGTGAACACTGAAGCTTTCTTT. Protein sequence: CASSSPAGVNTEAFF.

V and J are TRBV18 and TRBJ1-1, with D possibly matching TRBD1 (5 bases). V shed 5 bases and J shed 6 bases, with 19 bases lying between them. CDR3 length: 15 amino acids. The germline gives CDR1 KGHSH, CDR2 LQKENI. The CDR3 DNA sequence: TGTGCCAGCTCAACAACCGCGCATGGGACGGCTGAAGCTTTCTTT. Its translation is CASSTTAHGTAEAFF.

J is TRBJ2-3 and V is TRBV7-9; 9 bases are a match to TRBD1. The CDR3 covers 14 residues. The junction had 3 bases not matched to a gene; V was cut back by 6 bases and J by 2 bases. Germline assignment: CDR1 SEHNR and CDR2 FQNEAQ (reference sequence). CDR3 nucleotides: TGTGCCAGCAGGGGGACAGGGTACACAGATACGCAGTATTTT. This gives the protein CASRGTGYTDTQYF.

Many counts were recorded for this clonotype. In DNA, the CDR3 is TGTGCCAGCAGCTTAGAGTTTGTTGGCGCCCCCGTCGGCACTGAAGCTTTCTTT. Translating gives CASSLEFVGAPVGTEAFF. V and J are TRBV7-6 and TRBJ1-1; D uncertain. Looked up from germline, CDR1 is SGHVS and CDR2 is FNYEAQ. Deletions cut 1 base from V and 4 bases from J, with 22 bases between. The CDR3 is made up of 18 amino acids.

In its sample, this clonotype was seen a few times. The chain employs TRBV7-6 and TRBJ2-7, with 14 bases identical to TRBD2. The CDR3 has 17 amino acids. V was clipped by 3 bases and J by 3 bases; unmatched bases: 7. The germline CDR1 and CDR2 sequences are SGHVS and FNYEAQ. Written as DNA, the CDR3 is TGTGCCAGCAGCTTCGGGACTAGCGGGAGTCCCCGCTACGAGCAGTACTTC. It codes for CASSFGTSGSPRYEQYF.

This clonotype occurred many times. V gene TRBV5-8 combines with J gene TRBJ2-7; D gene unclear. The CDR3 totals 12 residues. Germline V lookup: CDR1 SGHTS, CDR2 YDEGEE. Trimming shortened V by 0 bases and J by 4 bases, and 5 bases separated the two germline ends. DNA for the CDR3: TGTGCCAGCAGCTTGGTAAATTACGAGCAGTACTTC. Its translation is CASSLVNYEQYF.

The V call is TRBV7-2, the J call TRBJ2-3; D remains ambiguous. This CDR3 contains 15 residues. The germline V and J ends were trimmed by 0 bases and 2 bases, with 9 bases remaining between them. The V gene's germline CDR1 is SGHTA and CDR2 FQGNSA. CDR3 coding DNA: TGTGCCAGCAGCTTAGCCCTGGTGCCCACAGATACGCAGTATTTT. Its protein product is CASSLALVPTDTQYF. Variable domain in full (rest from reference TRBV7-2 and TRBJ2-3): GAGVSQSPSNKVTEKGKDVELRCDPISGHTALYWYRQSLGQGLEFLIYFQGNSAPDKSGLPSDRFSAERTGGSVSTLTIQRTQQEDSAVYLCASSLALVPTDTQYFGPGTRLTVL.

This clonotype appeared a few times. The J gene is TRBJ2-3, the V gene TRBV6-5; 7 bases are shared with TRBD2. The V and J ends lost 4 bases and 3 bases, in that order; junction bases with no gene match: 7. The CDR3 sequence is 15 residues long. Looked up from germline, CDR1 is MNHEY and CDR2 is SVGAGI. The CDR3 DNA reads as TGTGCCAGCAGTTCCCCGACTAGCTCAACAGATACGCAGTATTTT. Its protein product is CASSSPTSSTDTQYF.

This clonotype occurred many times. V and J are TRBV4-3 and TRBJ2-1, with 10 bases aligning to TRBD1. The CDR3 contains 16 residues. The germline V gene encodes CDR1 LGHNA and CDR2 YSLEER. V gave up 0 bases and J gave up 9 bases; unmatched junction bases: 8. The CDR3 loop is CASSQERTGGLGEQFF. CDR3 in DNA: TGCGCCAGCAGCCAAGAGAGGACAGGGGGACTTGGTGAGCAGTTCTTC.

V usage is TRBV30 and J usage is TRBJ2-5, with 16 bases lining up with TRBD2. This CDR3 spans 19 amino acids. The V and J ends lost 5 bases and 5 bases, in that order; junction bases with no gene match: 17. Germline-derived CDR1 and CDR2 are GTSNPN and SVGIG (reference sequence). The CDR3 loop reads CAWGTGTSGGAGVGETQYF. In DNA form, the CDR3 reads TGTGCCTGGGGAACCGGGACTAGCGGGGGGGCTGGAGTAGGGGAGACCCAGTACTTC.

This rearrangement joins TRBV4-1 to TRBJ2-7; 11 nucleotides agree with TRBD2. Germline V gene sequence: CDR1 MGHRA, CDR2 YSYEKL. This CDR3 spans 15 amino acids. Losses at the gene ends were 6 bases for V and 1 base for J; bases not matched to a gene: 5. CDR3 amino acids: CASSPTSGGSYEQYF. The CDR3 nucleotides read TGCGCCAGCAGTCCTACTAGCGGGGGATCCTACGAGCAGTACTTC.

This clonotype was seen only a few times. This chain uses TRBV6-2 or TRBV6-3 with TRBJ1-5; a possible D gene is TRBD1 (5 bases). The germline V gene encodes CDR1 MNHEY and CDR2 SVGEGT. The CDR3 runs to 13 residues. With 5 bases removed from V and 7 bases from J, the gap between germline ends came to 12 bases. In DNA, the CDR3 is TGTGCCAGCAGTCCAGGGATTTGGCAGCCCCAGCATTTT. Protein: CASSPGIWQPQHF.

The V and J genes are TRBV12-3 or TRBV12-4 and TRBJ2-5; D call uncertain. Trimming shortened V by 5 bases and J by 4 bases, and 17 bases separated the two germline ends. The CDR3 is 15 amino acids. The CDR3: CASSRTASTRETQYF. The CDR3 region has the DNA TGTGCCAGCAGTCGTACAGCGTCAACCAGAGAGACCCAGTACTTC.